This TCR beta chain was identified in a study of blood T cell repertoires in COVID-19. Study information: Nucleic acid was either cDNA or gDNA, and it came from T cells, B-cell-depleted T cells, or PBMCs.

From germline, CDR1 is MNHNY and CDR2 SVGAGI (reference sequence). This CDR3 has 16 amino acids. With 6 bases clipped from V and 5 bases from J, the junction kept 13 bases outside the gene matches. Generated by immunoSEQ multiplex PCR, the TCRdb table keeps only in-frame clones and is missing some. This repertoire shows 300,000 or so clones, more than 80% found once; its top ten account for 3.5% to 4.5%. V gene TRBV6-6 combines with J gene TRBJ2-7; 10 bases line up with TRBD1. This sequence originates from a woman aged 40-49 years with acute or convalescent COVID-19. Sequencing input: peripheral blood. In nucleotides, the CDR3 is TGTGCCAGCAGCGCCGGAGTGGGACAGGGGAGCCACGAGCAGTACGTC. Its protein product is CASSAGVGQGSHEQYV.